The present TCR beta chain was sequenced within a study of beta chain features in type 1 diabetes. At the level of the study: Investigators examined around 98 million sorted cells across all samples. General study findings and limits: For Type 1 diabetes patients, all four CD4+ subsets carried TCRB CDR3s that were moderately but significantly shorter. More deletions and fewer insertions at VDJ junctions were seen in type 1 diabetes patients. An over-representation of cells with high TCR expression could result from cDNA sequencing.

Markers CD45RO/CCR7/CD25/CD127/CD95/CD27 served to sort CD4+ naive, central memory, regulatory and stem cell-like memory cells. What was sequenced were expressed TCRB transcripts, since all of the isolated RNA had been reverse transcribed. Method: immunoSEQ multiplex PCR; TCRdb's copy keeps in-frame clones and lacks some. Of fewer than 350,000 clones in the sample, approximately 15% are singletons; the top ten hold approximately 0.015%. Germline CDR1 LNHDA, CDR2 SQIVND (reference sequence). The CDR3 length is 14 residues. With V trimmed by 7 bases and J by 4 bases, 8 bases remained unmatched. Note on this clone: Its antigen is as yet unknown.

The chain recombines TRBV19 with TRBJ1-2, with 8 bases lining up with TRBD1. This sequence was found in a man aged 18 to 29 with type 1 diabetes. The material sequenced was naive CD4+ T cells from blood. This chain's CDR3 is CASIPGTGSYGYTF. The CDR3 region has the DNA TGTGCCAGTATCCCCGGGACAGGAAGCTATGGCTACACCTTC.